The TCR beta chain described here comes from a study of T cells in Graves' hyperthyroidism and ophthalmopathy. Study outcomes and limitations: Stable hyperthyroidism was told apart from ophthalmopathy by a model built on 13 V-J features. Researchers found most expanded thyroid clonotypes above 0.001 in blood as well.

Disease lasting under 3 months, a NOSPECS grade of at least 4, and a Clinical Activity Score of at least 3 were features of the ophthalmopathy patients. RNA transcripts were the template for amplifying TCR beta CDR3 regions. Researchers ran a first-round RT-PCR on the TCR CDR3 using the HTBI primer set. One entry per CDR3 protein, called by TCRdb with MiXCR from the multiplex PCR reads. The data show 200,000 to 300,000 distinct CDR3 sequences, roughly 22% seen once. There are many counts of this clonotype. Its antigen is not known. The CDR3 spans 17 residues. V dropped 2 bases and J dropped 2; count of bases not matched to a gene: 8. CDR1 MGHRA and CDR2 YSYEKL come from the germline V gene.

Sequenced input: blood. The gene calls are TRBV4-1 and TRBJ2-7, with TRBD2 matching over 11 bases. The source is a woman aged 35 to 49 with Graves' ophthalmopathy. CDR3 residues: CASSQKGLAGGPYEQYF. CDR3 DNA: TGCGCCAGCAGCCAAAAGGGGTTAGCGGGAGGGCCCTACGAGCAGTACTTC.